The entry below describes one T cell receptor (beta chain). Its specificity is not known. This sample was taken from a study of a mutant IDH1 vaccine in newly diagnosed glioma. Study-wide context: Patients began vaccination 4-6 weeks after radiotherapy alone, or with temozolomide cycles. The treated population exhibited a male proportion of about 62%, a female proportion of about 40%, and a mean age of around 40 years. Patients got radiotherapy, temozolomide, or both beforehand, and most got both.

Repertoires were generated with immunoSEQ multiplex PCR, while TCRdb's copy carries only in-frame clones and drops some. The top ten clones hold approximately 8.2% of a sample with 45,000 to 65,000 clones, about 81% of them seen once. Time point indicated: week 23, last vaccination. Mutant IDH1 20-mer peptide, at 300 ug, made up each vaccine dose, with topical imiquimod. V shed 2 bases and J shed 8 bases, with 15 bases lying between them. This CDR3 contains 14 residues. CDR1 is GTSNPN and CDR2 is SVGIG in the germline V gene (reference sequence). The chain recombines TRBV30 with TRBJ1-4; D possibly corresponds to TRBD1 (5 bases). Source: PBMCs, taken from a glioma patient whose treatment included an IDH1 peptide vaccine. This TCR was sampled from a woman aged 40 to 50 with glioma. Some clones in this sample may be carry-over from other donors' samples. CDR3 sequence (DNA): TGTGCCTGGAGTTTGACCGATTGGGGGGAAAAACTGTTTTTT. Amino acids: CAWSLTDWGEKLFF.